The 14 T cell receptor beta chains below all came from one sample that was sequenced in a study of radiotherapy plus CTLA-4 blockade in lung cancer. Profiling relied on immunoSEQ multiplex PCR, and the TCRdb table lists in-frame clones only, not all of them. The table lists roughly 110,000 clones, approximately 81% of them singletons, with roughly 2.5% in the top ten. The specimen was peripheral blood, collected from a patient treated with radiotherapy plus ipilimumab. These receptor sequences come from a human donor with non-small cell lung cancer that progressed on radiotherapy plus ipilimumab. Some clones in this sample may be carry-over from other donors' samples.

V is TRBV6-5 and J is TRBJ1-4; D gene unclear. The CDR3 is 16 amino acids. Trimming took 0 bases from V and 0 from J, leaving 8 bases between them. The germline V gene has CDR1 MNHEY and CDR2 SVGAGI. CDR3 coding DNA: TGTGCCAGCAGTTACTCGCATCCCGCAACTAATGAAAAACTGTTTTTT. It translates to CASSYSHPATNEKLFF.

This sequence joins TRBV5-1 and TRBJ2-3, with 15 bases fitting TRBD2. CDR3 length equals 16 residues. With 5 bases clipped from V and 6 bases from J, the junction kept 7 bases outside the gene matches. Germline V gene lookup returns CDR1 SGHRS and CDR2 YFSETQ. The CDR3 nucleotides are TGCGCCAGCAGTAGGACTAGCGGGGGGGCCTCGGATACGCAGTATTTT. Its translation is CASSRTSGGASDTQYF.

The J gene is TRBJ1-2, the V gene TRBV5-5; weak D call: TRBD1 (5 bases). Trimming stripped 0 bases from V and 4 bases from J, with 10 bases between. Looked up from germline, CDR1 is SGHKS and CDR2 is YYEKEE (reference sequence). This CDR3 has 14 residues. The CDR3 is CASSLELGAYGYTF. CDR3 bases: TGTGCCAGCAGCTTGGAGTTAGGGGCCTATGGCTACACCTTC.

The chain couples TRBV15 to TRBJ1-3, with a weak D call TRBD1 (5 bases). V lost 1 base to trimming and J lost 4 bases, with 11 bases between them. The CDR3 is 15 residues long. Germline values: CDR1 LNHNV, CDR2 YYDKDF (reference sequence). This chain's CDR3 is CATSRVGPRGNTIYF. CDR3 in DNA: TGTGCCACCAGCAGAGTGGGGCCCCGGGGAAACACCATATATTTT.

Here the CDR3 reads CASSPYQGVNTQYF. In DNA form, the CDR3 reads TGTGCCAGCTCACCATATCAGGGGGTGAATACGCAGTATTTT. The chain employs TRBV18 and TRBJ2-3, with 7 bases lining up with TRBD1. The CDR3 runs 14 residues. Trimming at V came to 2 bases and at J to 7 bases, leaving 6 bases not matched to a gene. Per germline, CDR1 KGHSH and CDR2 LQKENI.

This clone was seen once. This sequence joins TRBV29-1 and TRBJ2-3, with D tentatively TRBD1 or TRBD2 (6 bases each). The CDR3 has 12 residues. Germline assignment: CDR1 SQVTM and CDR2 ANQGSEA. V was trimmed by 7 bases and J by 1 base, leaving 9 bases between them. CDR3 region: CSGGAGTDTQYF. For the CDR3, the DNA is TGCAGCGGGGGGGCCGGCACAGATACGCAGTATTTT.

CDR3 sequence reads: CASSMGFPSSYGYTF. The CDR3 nucleotides are TGTGCCAGCAGTATGGGCTTCCCCAGCTCCTATGGCTACACCTTC. The rearrangement joins TRBV6-1 to TRBJ1-2; D remains ambiguous. The CDR3 runs to 15 residues. V lost 5 bases to trimming and J lost 4 bases, with 17 bases between them. CDR1 MNHNS and CDR2 SASEGT come from the germline V gene.

Only a few counts were recorded for this clone. The rearrangement uses TRBV4-3 and TRBJ2-2; perhaps TRBD2 as D (6 bases). The CDR3 sequence is 15 residues long. Germline V CDR1 and CDR2: LGHNA, YSLEER. The V and J ends lost 1 base and 4 bases respectively, with 10 bases between them. The CDR3 nucleotides read TGCGCCAGCAGCCAAGTCCGCGGGGTCACCGGGGAGCTGTTTTTT. Encoded protein: CASSQVRGVTGELFF.

This chain links TRBV9 with TRBJ2-7; TRBD1 matches 11 bases. V lost 2 bases and J lost 6; bases outside the gene matches: 10. CDR3 length: 16 amino acids. Germline lookup yields CDR1 SGDLS and CDR2 YYNGEE. The CDR3 DNA follows: TGTGCCAGCAGCGTCGGACAGGGGGCACGAGTGGGCGAGCAGTACTTC. Its protein product is CASSVGQGARVGEQYF.

V usage is TRBV18 and J usage is TRBJ2-7; D uncertain. Per the germline V gene, CDR1 is KGHSH and CDR2 is LQKENI. With 2 bases removed from V and 3 bases from J, the gap between germline ends came to 8 bases. The CDR3 is 13 amino acids. The CDR3 spells CASSPTNNYEQYF. The CDR3 nucleotides are TGTGCCAGCTCACCAACTAACAACTACGAGCAGTACTTC. The complete variable domain, with remaining parts taken from reference TRBV18 and TRBJ2-7, reads NAGVMQNPRHLVRRRGQEARLRCSPMKGHSHVYWYRQLPEEGLKFMVYLQKENIIDESGMPKERFSAEFPKEGPSILRIQQVVRGDSAAYFCASSPTNNYEQYFGPGTRLTVT.

The chain has TRBV6-5 and TRBJ1-2; no clear D. This CDR3 contains 15 residues. The V end was cut by 6 bases, the J end by 1 base, with 15 bases between. The germline V gene has CDR1 MNHEY and CDR2 SVGAGI. This CDR3 is CASRTIRAGNYGYTF. The CDR3 DNA sequence: TGTGCCAGCAGGACCATACGCGCTGGTAACTATGGCTACACCTTC.

The chain carries TRBV5-4 and TRBJ2-7, with D possibly being TRBD2 (6 bases). The germline V gene has CDR1 SGHNT and CDR2 YYREEE (reference sequence). This CDR3 is built from 15 residues. The V end was cut by 4 bases, the J end by 3 bases, with 17 bases between. CDR3 amino acids: CASSQDRGFYYEQYF. For the CDR3, the DNA is TGTGCCAGCAGCCAAGATCGGGGGTTTTACTACGAGCAGTACTTC.

V gene TRBV27 combines with J gene TRBJ2-7; 12 nucleotides line up with TRBD2. CDR1 is MNHEY, CDR2 SMNVEV, per germline (reference sequence). The CDR3 loop spans 17 amino acids. The ends lost 6 bases at V and 2 bases at J; junction bases unmatched: 11. The CDR3 DNA follows: TGTGCCAGCAGCCCATTCTTCCTAGCGGGGGGGACCTACGAGCAGTACTTC. It encodes CASSPFFLAGGTYEQYF.

V gene TRBV19 combines with J gene TRBJ1-1, with TRBD1 as a possible D gene (6 bases). CDR1 LNHDA and CDR2 SQIVND come from the germline V gene (reference sequence). Trimming pared 1 base from V and 5 bases from J, leaving 11 bases between. The CDR3 is made up of 14 amino acids. The CDR3 DNA reads as TGTGCCAGTAGTATAGGGGGGCTGAGGACTGAAGCTTTCTTT. Protein: CASSIGGLRTEAFF.